A single sample is the source of the 14 T cell receptor beta chains below, sequenced in a study of blood T cell repertoires in COVID-19. Profiling relied on immunoSEQ multiplex PCR, and the TCRdb table lists in-frame clones only, not all of them. Among roughly 130,000 clones listed, roughly 80% were seen once. Sequencing used peripheral blood. All receptors come from a woman aged 45-65 years with acute or convalescent COVID-19.

V gene TRBV6-1 combines with J gene TRBJ1-6; D may be TRBD1 (6 bases). Trimming shortened V by 6 bases and J by 8 bases, and 11 bases separated the two germline ends. In germline, CDR1 is MNHNS, CDR2 SASEGT. The CDR3 spans 13 residues. The chain's CDR3 is CASRWTEDSPLHF. The CDR3 DNA reads TGTGCCAGCAGATGGACAGAAGATTCACCCCTCCACTTT.

The chain recombines TRBV5-1 with TRBJ2-1, with 14 bases aligning to TRBD2. Germline V gene data show CDR1 as SGHRS and CDR2 as YFSETQ. Germline trimming cut 4 bases from V and 0 bases from J; bases unmatched to any gene: 9. This CDR3 is 19 amino acids long. In DNA, the CDR3 is TGCGCCAGCAGCCTCGGACTAGCGGGGGGTCAACGCTCCTACAATGAGCAGTTCTTC. Amino acids: CASSLGLAGGQRSYNEQFF.

The rearrangement links TRBV11-2 to TRBJ1-2; 9 bases fit TRBD1. This CDR3 region has 13 residues. In germline, CDR1 is SGHAT, CDR2 FQNNGV. Trimming took 3 bases from V and 14 from J; bases not matched to a gene: 10. In nucleotides, the CDR3 is TGTGCCAGCAGCTTTAATTCCGGGACAGGGTGTACCTTC. Residues: CASSFNSGTGCTF. Filled out from reference TRBV11-2 and TRBJ1-2, the complete variable domain reads EAGVAQSPRYKIIEKRQSVAFWCNPISGHATLYWYQQILGQGPKLLIQFQNNGVVDDSQLPKDRFSAERLKGVDSTLKIQPAKLEDSAVYLCASSFNSGTGCTFGSGTRLTVV.

The chain couples TRBV9 to TRBJ2-1, with 7 bases fitting TRBD1. This CDR3 comprises 15 residues. J lost 2 bases, V lost 2 bases, and 4 bases had no gene match. CDR1 is SGDLS, CDR2 YYNGEE, per germline. The CDR3 sequence is CASSVRQGTYNEQFF. In DNA, the CDR3 is TGTGCCAGCAGCGTGAGACAGGGAACCTACAATGAGCAGTTCTTC.

CDR3 DNA sequence: TGTGCCAGCAGCGCCACCGCCCTGGCAGATGCTAACTATGGCTACACCTTC. This gives the protein CASSATALADANYGYTF. V gene TRBV9 combines with J gene TRBJ1-2; D call uncertain. The CDR3 consists of 17 residues. V lost 3 bases and J 0 bases, leaving 18 bases between the germline ends. Germline CDR1 SGDLS, CDR2 YYNGEE.

This chain connects TRBV5-6 to TRBJ1-6; D is unclear. The CDR3 runs to 12 residues. Germline CDR1 is SGHDT and CDR2 is YYEEEE. V lost 2 bases, J lost 8 bases, and 5 bases lay in between. The CDR3, as DNA: TGTGCCAGCAGCTTTTCTGATTCACCCCTCCACTTT. It yields the protein CASSFSDSPLHF.

The rearrangement uses TRBV28 and TRBJ1-4; no reliable D call. The germline V gene has CDR1 MDHEN and CDR2 SYDVKM. Deletions cut 9 bases from V and 0 bases from J, with 14 bases between. This CDR3 is built from 15 residues. Here the CDR3 DNA reads TGTGCCAGTAAGACGGGAGGAACAACTAATGAAAAACTGTTTTTT. Amino acids: CASKTGGTTNEKLFF.

The gene calls are TRBV18 and TRBJ1-1; TRBD1 aligns across 12 bases. The CDR3 is 16 amino acids. Germline V gene lookup returns CDR1 KGHSH and CDR2 LQKENI. V shed 6 bases, J shed 5 bases, and the junction held 10 bases outside the gene matches. The CDR3 loop is CASSLGTGGWATEAFF. The CDR3 nucleotides read TGTGCCAGCTCGCTCGGGACAGGGGGCTGGGCAACTGAAGCTTTCTTT.

This clone was observed a few times. J is TRBJ2-1 and V is TRBV19, with TRBD1 identical over 7 bases. Trimming took 4 bases from V and 6 from J; bases not matched to a gene: 12. The CDR3 runs to 16 residues. From germline, CDR1 is LNHDA and CDR2 SQIVND (reference sequence). CDR3 amino acids: CASSSLTGVLTNEQFF. As DNA, the CDR3 is TGTGCCAGTAGTAGTTTAACAGGGGTATTAACCAATGAGCAGTTCTTC.

The J gene is TRBJ1-1, the V gene TRBV7-3, with D perhaps TRBD1 (6 bases). The V and J ends lost 3 bases and 1 base respectively, with 6 bases between them. This CDR3 region has 13 residues. CDR1 and CDR2 (germline): SGHTA, FQGTGA. CDR3 DNA: TGTGCCAGCAGCTTCAGGGGGAACACTGAAGCTTTCTTT. This codes for CASSFRGNTEAFF.

The V gene is TRBV21-1, the J gene TRBJ1-1; TRBD1 is taken as the D call from the table, unchecked against the DNA. TRBV21-1 is tagged as a pseudogene. The CDR3 length is 15 residues. The CDR3, as DNA: TGTGCCAGCAGCAAACAGGCGGACAGGAACACTGAAGCTTTCTTT. Protein product: CASSKQADRNTEAFF.

This clone appeared a few times. V and J are TRBV15 and TRBJ2-3, with D possibly TRBD1 on 5 matching bases. The CDR3 covers 15 residues. The germline CDR1 and CDR2 sequences are LNHNV and YYDKDF (reference sequence). V lost 0 bases, J lost 1 base, and 8 bases lay in between. CDR3 amino acids: CATSRDLGGTDTQYF. Written as DNA, the CDR3 is TGTGCCACCAGCAGAGATTTAGGGGGCACAGATACGCAGTATTTT.

This clone has a single count. The chain recombines TRBV7-9 with TRBJ1-5; 7 bases are a match to TRBD1. Trimming cost V 0 bases and J 2 bases; bases outside gene matches: 1. The CDR3 totals 15 residues. Germline V CDR1 and CDR2: SEHNR, FQNEAQ (reference sequence). For the CDR3, the DNA is TGTGCCAGCAGCTTAGCCGGACAGGGCAATCAGCCCCAGCATTTT. Translation: CASSLAGQGNQPQHF.

This clone appeared once. The chain couples TRBV2 to TRBJ1-2; tentative D call: TRBD1 (6 bases). Looked up from germline, CDR1 is SNHLY and CDR2 is FYNNEI. The CDR3 runs 13 residues. The V and J ends lost 3 bases and 7 bases respectively, with 12 bases between them. The CDR3 DNA reads as TGTGCCAGCAGTGACAGGGGCATTGGTGGCTACACCTTC. This gives the protein CASSDRGIGGYTF. The full variable domain, rest sourced from reference TRBV2 and TRBJ1-2, is EPEVTQTPSHQVTQMGQEVILRCVPISNHLYFYWYRQILGQKVEFLVSFYNNEISEKSEIFDDQFSVERPDGSNFTLKIRSTKLEDSAMYFCASSDRGIGGYTFGSGTRLTVV.